This entry describes one T cell receptor (beta chain). Its antigen is not identified. This entry comes from a study of siplizumab effects on memory and regulatory T cells. Study results and limitations: Memory T cells appeared less diverse than naive cells, which seemed to contribute substantially to alloresponse. Proliferating Tregs taken from siplizumab cultures were not shown to have a confirmed suppressive function.

Per sample, the assay covered around 10^5 TCR templates. Clones were sequenced by immunoSEQ multiplex PCR, and TCRdb holds only the in-frame ones, with some missing. The table records 99,000 or so clones, 93% of them present only once. What was sequenced was Tregs sorted from blood. The sequence was obtained from a human donor in good health.

CDR3 in amino acids: CASRPGTEETQYF. CDR3 nucleotide sequence: TGTGCCAGCAGACCCGGGACTGAAGAGACCCAGTACTTC. The chain is built from TRBV6-5 and TRBJ2-5, with D perhaps TRBD2 (6 bases). The CDR3 length is 13 residues. CDR1 MNHEY and CDR2 SVGAGI come from the germline V gene. The V and J ends lost 6 bases and 3 bases respectively, with 11 bases between them.